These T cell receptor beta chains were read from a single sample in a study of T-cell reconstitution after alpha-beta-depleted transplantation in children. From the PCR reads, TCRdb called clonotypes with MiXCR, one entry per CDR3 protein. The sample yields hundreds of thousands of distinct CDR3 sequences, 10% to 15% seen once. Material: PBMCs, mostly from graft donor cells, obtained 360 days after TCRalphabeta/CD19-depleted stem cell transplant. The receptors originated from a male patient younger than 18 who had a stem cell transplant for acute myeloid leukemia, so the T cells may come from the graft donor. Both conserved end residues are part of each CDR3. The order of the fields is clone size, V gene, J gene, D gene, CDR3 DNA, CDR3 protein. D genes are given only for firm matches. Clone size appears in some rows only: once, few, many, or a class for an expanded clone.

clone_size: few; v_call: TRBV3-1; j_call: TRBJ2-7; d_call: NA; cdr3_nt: TGTGCCAGCAGCCTGAAGCGCGCGCCGGGGACCTACGAGCAGTACTTC; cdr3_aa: CASSLKRAPGTYEQYF
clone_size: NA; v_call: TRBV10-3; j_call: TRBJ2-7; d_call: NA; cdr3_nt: TGTGCCATCAGTGAGTCAAGTGGAGGGAGTTCCTACGAGCAGTACTTC; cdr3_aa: CAISESSGGSSYEQYF
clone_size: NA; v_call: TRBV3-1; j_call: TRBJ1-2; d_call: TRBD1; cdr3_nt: TGTGCCAGCAGCCACCGGACAGGGGTGACCCCCTATGGCTACACCTTC; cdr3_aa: CASSHRTGVTPYGYTF
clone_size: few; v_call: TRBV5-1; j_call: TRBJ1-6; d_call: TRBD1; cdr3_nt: TGCGCCAGCAGCCCAAATCGGGACAGAAATTCACCCCTCCACTTT; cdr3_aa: CASSPNRDRNSPLHF
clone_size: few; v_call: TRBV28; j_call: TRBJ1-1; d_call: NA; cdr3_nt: TGTGCCAGCATTACCTTAAAAGGCCCGAACACTGAAGCTTTCTTT; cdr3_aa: CASITLKGPNTEAFF
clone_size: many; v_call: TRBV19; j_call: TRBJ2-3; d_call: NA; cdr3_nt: TGTGCCAGTACCGCGGGACACCCAGATACGCAGTATTTT; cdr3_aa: CASTAGHPDTQYF
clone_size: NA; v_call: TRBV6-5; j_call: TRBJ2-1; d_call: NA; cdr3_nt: TGTGCCAGCAGTTACTCGGCGGAAGGGAATGAGCAGTTCTTC; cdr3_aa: CASSYSAEGNEQFF
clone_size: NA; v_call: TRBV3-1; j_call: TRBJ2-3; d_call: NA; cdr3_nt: TGTGCCAGCAGCTCCATACTGGGCGATACGCAGTATTTT; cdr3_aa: CASSSILGDTQYF
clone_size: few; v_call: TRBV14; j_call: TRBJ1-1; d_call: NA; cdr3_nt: TGTGCCAGCAGCTACAGGGTTGGAAACACTGAAGCTTTCTTT; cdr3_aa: CASSYRVGNTEAFF
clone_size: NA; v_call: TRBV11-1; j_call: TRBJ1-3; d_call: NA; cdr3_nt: TGTGCCAGCAGCTTAGAGGGCAGTATTAACACCATATATTTT; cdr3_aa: CASSLEGSINTIYF
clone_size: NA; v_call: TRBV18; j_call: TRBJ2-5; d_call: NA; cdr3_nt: TGTGCCAGCTCACCACGGGGAGAAAAGACCCAGTACTTC; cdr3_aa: CASSPRGEKTQYF
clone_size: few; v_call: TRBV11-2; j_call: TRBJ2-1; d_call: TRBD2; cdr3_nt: TGTGCCAGCAGCTTAGGTCCGGGGTGGGTAGCGGGAGGGTACAATGAGCAGTTCTTC; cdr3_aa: CASSLGPGWVAGGYNEQFF
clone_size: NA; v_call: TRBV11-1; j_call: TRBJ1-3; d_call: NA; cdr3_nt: TGTGCCAGCAGCTTAGAGACGGTACACTCTGGAAACACCATATATTTT; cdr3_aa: CASSLETVHSGNTIYF
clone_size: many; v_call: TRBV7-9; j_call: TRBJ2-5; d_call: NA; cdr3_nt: TGTGCCAGCAGCTTATATCAGGGGCTGGGGGAGACCCAGTACTTC; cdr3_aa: CASSLYQGLGETQYF
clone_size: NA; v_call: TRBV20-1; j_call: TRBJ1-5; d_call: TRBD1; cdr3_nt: TGCAGTGCTAATCAAGGGGGCTGGGGCAATCAGCCCCAGCATTTT; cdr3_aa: CSANQGGWGNQPQHF
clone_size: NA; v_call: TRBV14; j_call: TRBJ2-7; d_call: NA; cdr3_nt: TGTGCCAGCAGCCCGAGGGGGGGGTACCCCTCCTACGAGCAGTACTTC; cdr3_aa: CASSPRGGYPSYEQYF
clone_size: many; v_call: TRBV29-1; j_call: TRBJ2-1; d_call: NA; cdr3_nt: TGCAGCGTGGGACTGTCGGGGAATGAGCAGTTCTTC; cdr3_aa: CSVGLSGNEQFF
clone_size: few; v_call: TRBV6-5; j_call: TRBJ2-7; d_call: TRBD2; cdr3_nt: TGTGCCAGCAGTTACCCTTTAGCGGGAGTAATAGAGCAGTACTTC; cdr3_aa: CASSYPLAGVIEQYF
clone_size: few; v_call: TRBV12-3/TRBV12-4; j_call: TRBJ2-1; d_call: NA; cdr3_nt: TGTGCCAGCAACCCCCCGGGACTCCCTATTTCCTACAATGAGCAGTTCTTC; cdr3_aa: CASNPPGLPISYNEQFF
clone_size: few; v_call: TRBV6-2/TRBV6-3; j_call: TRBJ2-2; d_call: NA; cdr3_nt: TGTGCCAGCAGTTGGACAGATACCGGGGAGCTGTTTTTT; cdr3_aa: CASSWTDTGELFF
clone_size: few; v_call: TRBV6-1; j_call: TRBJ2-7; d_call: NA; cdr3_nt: TGTGCCAGCAGACCTACGCCCCCGGGGTACGAGCAGTACTTC; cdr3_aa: CASRPTPPGYEQYF
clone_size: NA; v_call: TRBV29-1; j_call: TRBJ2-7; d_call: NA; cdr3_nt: TGCAGCGTTGAGATAGGAAACGAGCAGTACTTC; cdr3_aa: CSVEIGNEQYF
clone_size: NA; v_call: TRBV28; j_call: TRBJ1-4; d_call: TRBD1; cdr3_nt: TGTGCCAGCATCCCTCCCGGGCAGGGGGCTGAAAAACTGTTTTTT; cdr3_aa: CASIPPGQGAEKLFF
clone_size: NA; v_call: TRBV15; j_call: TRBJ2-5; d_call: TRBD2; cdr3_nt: TGTGCCACCAGCAGAGAGGGAGCGGGAGGACTCCAAGAGACCCAGTACTTC; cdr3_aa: CATSREGAGGLQETQYF
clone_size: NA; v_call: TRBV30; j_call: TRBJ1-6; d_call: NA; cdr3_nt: TGTGCCTGGAGTTTTGGAGGGCGCGGGAATTCACCCCTCCACTTT; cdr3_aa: CAWSFGGRGNSPLHF
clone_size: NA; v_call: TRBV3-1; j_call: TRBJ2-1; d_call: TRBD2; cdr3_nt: TGTGCCAGCAGCCAAGAAGCACTAGCGCTTAATGAGCAGTTCTTC; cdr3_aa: CASSQEALALNEQFF
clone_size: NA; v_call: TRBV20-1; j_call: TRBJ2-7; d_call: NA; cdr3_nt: TGCAGTGCTCCCGCCGGGACTTCCAGCTCCTACGAGCAGTACTTC; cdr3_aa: CSAPAGTSSSYEQYF